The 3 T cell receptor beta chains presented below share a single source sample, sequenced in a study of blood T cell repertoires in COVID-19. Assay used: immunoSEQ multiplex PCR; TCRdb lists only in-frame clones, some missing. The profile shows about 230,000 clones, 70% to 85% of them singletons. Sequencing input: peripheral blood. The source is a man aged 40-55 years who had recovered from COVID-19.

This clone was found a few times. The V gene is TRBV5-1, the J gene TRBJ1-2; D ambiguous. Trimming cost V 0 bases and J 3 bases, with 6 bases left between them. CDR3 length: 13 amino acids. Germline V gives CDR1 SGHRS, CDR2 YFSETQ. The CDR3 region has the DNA TGCGCCAGCAGCTTGGACGGAGACTATGGCTACACCTTC. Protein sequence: CASSLDGDYGYTF. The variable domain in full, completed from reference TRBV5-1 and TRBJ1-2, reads KAGVTQTPRYLIKTRGQQVTLSCSPISGHRSVSWYQQTPGQGLQFLFEYFSETQRNKGNFPGRFSGRQFSNSRSEMNVSTLELGDSALYLCASSLDGDYGYTFGSGTRLTVV.

As DNA, the CDR3 is TGTGCCAGCTCACCCGCCCGGGACACTGAAGCTTTCTTT. Amino acid sequence: CASSPARDTEAFF. The rearrangement joins TRBV18 to TRBJ1-1; no firm D call. The CDR3 has 13 residues. From germline, CDR1 is KGHSH and CDR2 LQKENI. V dropped 3 bases and J dropped 3 bases, with 8 bases sitting between them.

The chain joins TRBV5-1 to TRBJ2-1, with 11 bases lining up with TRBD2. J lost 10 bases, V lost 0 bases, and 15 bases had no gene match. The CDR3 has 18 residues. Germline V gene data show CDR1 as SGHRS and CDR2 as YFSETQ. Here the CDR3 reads CASSLEGLAGGHRVEQFF. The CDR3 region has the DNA TGCGCCAGCAGCTTGGAAGGTCTAGCGGGAGGCCACAGGGTCGAGCAGTTCTTC.